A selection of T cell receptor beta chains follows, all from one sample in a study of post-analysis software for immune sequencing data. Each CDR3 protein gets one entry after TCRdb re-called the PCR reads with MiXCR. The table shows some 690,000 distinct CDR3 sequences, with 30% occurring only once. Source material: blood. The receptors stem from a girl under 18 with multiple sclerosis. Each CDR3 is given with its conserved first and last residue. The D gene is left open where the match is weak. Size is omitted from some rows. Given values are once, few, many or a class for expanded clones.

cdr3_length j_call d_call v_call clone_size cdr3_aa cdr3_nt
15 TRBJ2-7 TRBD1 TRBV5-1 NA CASSRRQGEGGEQYF TGCGCCAGCAGCCGGAGACAGGGAGAAGGTGGCGAGCAGTACTTC
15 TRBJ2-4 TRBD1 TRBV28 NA CASSFGDRPQNIQYF TGTGCCAGCAGTTTCGGGGACAGGCCTCAAAACATTCAGTACTTC
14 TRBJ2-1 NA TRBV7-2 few CASSATTSVNEQFF TGTGCCAGCAGCGCAACGACTAGTGTCAATGAGCAGTTCTTC
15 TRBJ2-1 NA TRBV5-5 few CASSSRGGDENEQFF TGTGCCAGCAGCTCGAGGGGGGGGGATGAGAATGAGCAGTTCTTC
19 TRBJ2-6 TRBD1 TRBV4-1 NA CASSQVVNQGAVGANVLTF TGCGCCAGCAGCCAAGTCGTTAATCAGGGGGCGGTGGGGGCCAACGTCCTGACTTTC
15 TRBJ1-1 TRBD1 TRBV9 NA CASSGRGPREAEAFF TGTGCCAGCAGCGGGAGGGGGCCCAGGGAGGCTGAAGCTTTCTTT
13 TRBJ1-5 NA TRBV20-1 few CSARPGAGQPQHF TGCAGTGCTAGACCAGGGGCAGGTCAGCCCCAGCATTTT
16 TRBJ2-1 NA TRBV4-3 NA CASSQVKSADYNEQFF TGCGCCAGCAGCCAAGTTAAGAGCGCGGACTACAATGAGCAGTTCTTC
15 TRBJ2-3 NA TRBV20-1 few CSAKGGPGSTDTQYF TGCAGTGCTAAGGGGGGGCCCGGATCTACAGATACGCAGTATTTT
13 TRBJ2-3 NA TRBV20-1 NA CSANAALPDTQYF TGCAGTGCTAATGCAGCACTACCAGATACGCAGTATTTT
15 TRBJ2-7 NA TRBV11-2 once CASSQRGYEYDERYF TGTGCCAGCAGCCAGAGGGGATACGAATATGACGAGCGGTACTTC
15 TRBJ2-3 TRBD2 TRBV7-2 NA CASSGLAGVPDTRYF TGTGCCAGCAGCGGACTAGCGGGAGTCCCCGATACGCGGTATTTT
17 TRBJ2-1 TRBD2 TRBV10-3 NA CAISGGSGSSSYNEQFF TGTGCCATCAGTGGAGGTAGCGGGAGTAGCTCCTACAATGAGCAGTTCTTC
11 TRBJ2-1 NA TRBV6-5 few CASSYLHEQFF TGTGCCAGCAGTTACCTACATGAGCAGTTCTTC
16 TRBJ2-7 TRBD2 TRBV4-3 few CASSQDPIAGGYEQYF TGCGCCAGCAGCCAAGATCCGATAGCGGGAGGTTACGAGCAGTACTTC
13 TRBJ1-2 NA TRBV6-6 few CASSPDPNYGYTF TGTGCCAGCAGCCCCGACCCTAACTATGGCTACACCTTC
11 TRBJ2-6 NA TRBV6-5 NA CATLGANVLTF TGTGCCACCCTTGGGGCCAACGTCCTGACTTTC
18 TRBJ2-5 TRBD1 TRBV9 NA CASSVALQSGGHQETQYF TGTGCCAGCAGCGTAGCTCTTCAGTCAGGGGGTCATCAAGAGACCCAGTACTTC
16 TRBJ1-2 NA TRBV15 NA CATSRDLTSYSYGYTF TGTGCCACCAGCAGAGATTTAACTTCCTATTCCTATGGCTACACCTTC
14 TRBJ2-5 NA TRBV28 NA CASSPAGWQETQYF TGTGCCAGCAGTCCCGCCGGGTGGCAAGAGACCCAGTACTTC
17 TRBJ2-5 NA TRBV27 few CASSFYGISGRGETQYF TGTGCCAGCAGTTTCTACGGAATTTCGGGTCGAGGGGAGACCCAGTACTTC
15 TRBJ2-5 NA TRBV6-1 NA CASSVVGGPQETQYF TGTGCCAGCAGTGTGGTGGGAGGACCCCAAGAGACCCAGTACTTC
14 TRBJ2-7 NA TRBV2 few CASTPGDTFYEQYF TGTGCCAGCACCCCAGGGGACACCTTCTACGAGCAGTACTTC
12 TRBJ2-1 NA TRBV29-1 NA CSVDGQFNEQFF TGCAGCGTTGATGGTCAGTTCAATGAGCAGTTCTTC
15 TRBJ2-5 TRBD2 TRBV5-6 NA CASSSLAGMQETQYF TGTGCCAGCAGCTCATTAGCGGGGATGCAAGAGACCCAGTACTTC
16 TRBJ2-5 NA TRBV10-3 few CAISESIAPQGETQYF TGTGCCATCAGTGAGTCAATCGCTCCCCAGGGAGAGACCCAGTACTTC
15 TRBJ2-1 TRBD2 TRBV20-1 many CSASPGLGIVNEQFF TGCAGTGCTAGCCCGGGACTAGGGATCGTCAATGAGCAGTTCTTC
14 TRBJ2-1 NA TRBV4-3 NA CASSQELAYNEQFF TGCGCCAGCAGCCAAGAATTGGCCTACAATGAGCAGTTCTTC
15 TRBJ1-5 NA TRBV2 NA CASSADRVSNQPQHF TGTGCCAGCAGTGCCGACAGAGTCAGCAATCAGCCCCAGCATTTT
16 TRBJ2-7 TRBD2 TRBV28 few CASTPGEGPGSYEQYF TGTGCCAGCACCCCCGGGGAGGGGCCAGGGTCCTACGAGCAGTACTTC
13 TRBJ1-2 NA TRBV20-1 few CSARAGVSYGYTF TGCAGTGCTAGAGCCGGTGTGAGCTATGGCTACACCTTC
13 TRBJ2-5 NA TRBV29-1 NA CSVEERLQETQYF TGCAGCGTTGAAGAACGACTTCAAGAGACCCAGTACTTC
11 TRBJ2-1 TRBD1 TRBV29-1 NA CSVVDRGSTFF TGCAGCGTCGTGGACAGGGGGTCGACGTTCTTC
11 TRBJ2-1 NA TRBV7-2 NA CASSRGETQFF TGTGCCAGCAGTAGAGGGGAGACCCAGTTCTTC
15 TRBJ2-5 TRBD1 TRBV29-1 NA CSVARGTGGQDEQYF TGCAGCGTTGCGAGGGGGACAGGGGGGCAGGATGAGCAGTACTTC
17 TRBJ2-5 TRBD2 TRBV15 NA CATSRDVREYPQETQYF TGTGCCACCAGCAGAGATGTGCGGGAGTACCCACAAGAGACCCAGTACTTC
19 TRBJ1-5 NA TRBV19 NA CASSMRATSGLLSNQPQHF TGTGCCAGTAGTATGCGCGCGACAAGCGGGTTATTAAGCAATCAGCCCCAGCATTTT
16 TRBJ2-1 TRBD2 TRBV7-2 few CASSYGTSGGRNEQFF TGTGCCAGCAGCTATGGGACTAGCGGGGGGCGAAATGAGCAGTTCTTC
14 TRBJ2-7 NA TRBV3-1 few CASSQNGPSGEQYF TGTGCCAGCAGCCAAAATGGGCCTTCGGGCGAGCAGTACTTC
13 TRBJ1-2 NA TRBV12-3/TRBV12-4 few CASSRWGSDGYTF TGTGCCAGCAGCCGATGGGGTTCCGATGGCTACACCTTC
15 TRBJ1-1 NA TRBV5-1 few CASSLAGTENTEAFF TGCGCCAGCAGCTTGGCCGGGACCGAGAACACTGAAGCTTTCTTT
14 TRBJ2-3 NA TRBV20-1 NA CSASKQTSTDTQYF TGCAGTGCTAGTAAACAGACTAGCACAGATACGCAGTATTTT
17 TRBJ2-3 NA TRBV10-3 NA CAISEKGAGTSTDTQYF TGTGCCATCAGTGAGAAAGGGGCAGGAACAAGCACAGATACGCAGTATTTT
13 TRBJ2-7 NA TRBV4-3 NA CTSSQYLSYEQYF TGCACCAGCAGCCAGTACCTTTCCTACGAGCAGTACTTC
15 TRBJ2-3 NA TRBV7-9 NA CASRSSPLMGDTQYF TGTGCCAGCAGGTCTAGCCCCCTAATGGGAGATACGCAGTATTTT
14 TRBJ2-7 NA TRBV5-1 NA CASSLGGVYYEQYF TGCGCCAGCAGCTTGGGGGGGGTTTACTACGAGCAGTACTTC
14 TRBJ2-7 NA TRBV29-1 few CSVWVGDTPYEQYF TGCAGCGTTTGGGTGGGGGACACTCCCTACGAGCAGTACTTC
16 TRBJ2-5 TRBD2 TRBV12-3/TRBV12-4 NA CASSSRLAGTQETQYF TGTGCCAGCAGTTCCAGACTAGCGGGAACGCAAGAGACCCAGTACTTC
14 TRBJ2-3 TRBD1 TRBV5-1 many CASSGGQPTDTQYF TGCGCCAGCAGTGGGGGACAGCCCACAGATACGCAGTATTTT
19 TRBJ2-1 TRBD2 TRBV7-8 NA CASSPQPGLAGGTRYEQFF TGTGCCAGCAGCCCTCAACCGGGACTAGCGGGGGGTACCCGCTACGAGCAGTTCTTC
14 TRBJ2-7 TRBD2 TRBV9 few CASSSAGGLYEQYF TGTGCCAGCAGCTCGGCGGGAGGCCTCTACGAGCAGTACTTC
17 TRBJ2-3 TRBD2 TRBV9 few CASSVDSGRASTDTQYF TGTGCCAGCAGCGTAGATAGCGGGAGGGCCAGCACAGATACGCAGTATTTT
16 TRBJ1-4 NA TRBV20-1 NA CSARVAGSATNEKLFF TGCAGTGCTAGGGTCGCCGGATCTGCAACTAATGAAAAACTGTTTTTT
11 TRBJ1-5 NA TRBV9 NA CASVMCQPQHF TGTGCCAGCGTCATGTGTCAGCCCCAGCATTTT